This TCR beta chain was documented in a study of beta chain features in type 1 diabetes. This clone was found many times. Its antigen is as yet unknown. cDNA synthesis used the whole RNA isolate, giving expressed TCRB sequences. Roughly 3.57 million reads on average were seen across naive, central memory and regulatory T cell samples. The assay was immunoSEQ multiplex PCR, and TCRdb's table has in-frame clones only and misses some. The sample consists of some 220,000 clones, approximately 11% of them appearing once. The V and J ends lost 7 bases and 9 bases, in that order; junction bases with no gene match: 8. The CDR3 covers 12 residues. From germline, CDR1 is ENHRY and CDR2 SYGVKD. Overall study results and limits: Fewer insertions but more deletions were seen at VDJ junctions in type 1 diabetes patients. The study left unresolved whether HLA type influences TCRB rearrangement.

Sorted CD4+ subsets: naive, central memory, regulatory, stem cell-like memory (CD45RO/CCR7/CD25/CD127/CD95/CD27 panel). This sequence originates from a man between 18 and 29 years old in good health. This chain joins TRBV10-3 and TRBJ1-2; 7 bases align to TRBD1. The sequencing input was central memory CD4+ T cells from blood. This chain's CDR3 is CAINGQGDRYTF. In nucleotides, the CDR3 is TGTGCCATCAACGGGCAGGGGGATCGCTACACCTTC.